Below, 13 T cell receptor beta chains from the same sample are listed, as sequenced in a study of blood T cell repertoires in COVID-19. Sequencing was performed with immunoSEQ multiplex PCR; in TCRdb, only in-frame clones are kept and a portion is missing. The sample has roughly 300,000 clones, 81% seen once. The sequenced sample consisted of peripheral blood. The receptors come from a woman aged 55-70 years with active or convalescent COVID-19.

The chain combines TRBV3-1 (or the pseudogene TRBV3-2) with TRBJ1-2; 8 nucleotides match TRBD1. With V trimmed by 0 bases and J by 8 bases, 5 bases remained unmatched. Germline V CDR1 and CDR2: LGHDT, YNNKEL (reference sequence). This CDR3 is built from 14 residues. The CDR3 bases are TGTGCCAGCAGCCAAGAAGGGACAGGCTTCGGCTACACCTTC. Translating it yields CASSQEGTGFGYTF.

The chain joins TRBV18 to TRBJ1-1; TRBD1 agrees at 10 bases. Germline loops: CDR1 KGHSH, CDR2 LQKENI. This CDR3 has 16 amino acids. J lost 1 base, V lost 3 bases, and 5 bases had no gene match. CDR3 amino acids: CASSPWDRGGNTEAFF. For the CDR3, the DNA is TGTGCCAGCTCACCTTGGGACAGGGGAGGGAACACTGAAGCTTTCTTT.

CDR3 DNA: TGCAGCGGGACGACAGCGAACACTGAAGCTTTCTTT. As protein: CSGTTANTEAFF. The chain uses TRBV29-1 and TRBJ1-1; maybe TRBD1 (5 bases). CDR3 length equals 12 residues. Trimming stripped 7 bases from V and 1 base from J, with 10 bases between. CDR1 and CDR2 (germline): SQVTM, ANQGSEA.

The J gene is TRBJ2-1, the V gene TRBV6-5; 9 bases map to TRBD1. Looked up from germline, CDR1 is MNHEY and CDR2 is SVGAGI. The CDR3 length is 13 residues. The V gene end was trimmed by 10 bases and the J gene end by 4 bases; junction bases not matched to a gene: 5. The CDR3 is CATTGTGYNEQFF. The CDR3 nucleotides read TGTGCCACCACCGGGACAGGGTACAATGAGCAGTTCTTC.

The V gene is TRBV15, the J gene TRBJ1-1; D may be TRBD1 (6 bases). Trimming cost V 5 bases and J 5 bases, with 18 bases left between them. This CDR3 spans 15 amino acids. The germline V gene has CDR1 LNHNV and CDR2 YYDKDF (reference sequence). CDR3 in amino acids: CATSFEGGGRTEAFF. For the CDR3, the DNA is TGTGCCACCAGCTTCGAGGGAGGGGGACGGACTGAAGCTTTCTTT.

V gene TRBV9 combines with J gene TRBJ1-1; 9 bases agree with TRBD1. J was trimmed by 1 base and V by 0 bases; bases with no gene match: 7. The V gene's germline CDR1 is SGDLS and CDR2 YYNGEE. This CDR3 has 17 amino acids. The CDR3 DNA reads TGTGCCAGCAGCGTAGGAACGGGGACAGGGAGGAACACTGAAGCTTTCTTT. It translates to CASSVGTGTGRNTEAFF.

The chain recombines TRBV15 with TRBJ2-7, with no clear D. V was pared by 4 bases and J by 2 bases, with 15 bases between. There are 15 residues in the CDR3. Germline loops: CDR1 LNHNV, CDR2 YYDKDF (reference sequence). The CDR3 is CATSKTSLGAYEQYF. In DNA form, the CDR3 reads TGTGCCACCAGCAAAACCTCCCTAGGAGCCTACGAGCAGTACTTC.

The rearrangement uses TRBV5-1 and TRBJ2-3; the D gene is possibly TRBD1 (5 bases). Trimming took 4 bases from V and 1 from J, leaving 13 bases between them. This CDR3 comprises 15 residues. Germline CDR1 is SGHRS and CDR2 is YFSETQ. CDR3 sequence (DNA): TGCGCCAGCAGCGGGTGGGGCGGTGGCACAGATACGCAGTATTTT. Its translation is CASSGWGGGTDTQYF. Filled out from reference TRBV5-1 and TRBJ2-3, the complete variable domain reads KAGVTQTPRYLIKTRGQQVTLSCSPISGHRSVSWYQQTPGQGLQFLFEYFSETQRNKGNFPGRFSGRQFSNSRSEMNVSTLELGDSALYLCASSGWGGGTDTQYFGPGTRLTVL.

This clone has a handful of counts. This rearrangement joins TRBV7-2 to TRBJ1-4; no firm D call. Germline values: CDR1 SGHTA, CDR2 FQGNSA. V was cut by 5 bases and J by 3 bases, with 10 bases left in between. The CDR3 sequence is 14 residues long. The CDR3 sequence is CASSPEMANEKLFF. The CDR3 bases are TGTGCCAGCAGCCCTGAGATGGCTAATGAAAAACTGTTTTTT.

This clone appeared once. V gene TRBV4-1 combines with J gene TRBJ2-3, with 9 bases aligning to TRBD2. CDR1 and CDR2 (germline): MGHRA, YSYEKL. This CDR3 is built from 19 residues. The V segment lost 0 bases and the J segment 2 bases; nucleotides outside the gene matches: 12. The CDR3 DNA follows: TGCGCCAGCAGCCAAGATCCGGCGGGGCGGGGGGGCCCCACAGATACGCAGTATTTT. It translates to CASSQDPAGRGGPTDTQYF.

The chain links TRBV3-1 (or the pseudogene TRBV3-2) to TRBJ2-1; 7 bases map to TRBD2. In germline, CDR1 is LGHDT, CDR2 YNNKEL (reference sequence). With V trimmed by 3 bases and J by 6 bases, 11 bases remained unmatched. This CDR3 is built from 16 residues. As DNA, the CDR3 is TGTGCCAGCAGCCACAGGGTTCGGGGGGACCTCAATGAGCAGTTCTTC. Amino acids: CASSHRVRGDLNEQFF.

CDR3 amino acids: CASSPPYRTGQPGNTIYF. CDR3 DNA sequence: TGTGCCAGCTCACCACCGTATAGGACAGGGCAACCTGGAAACACCATATATTTT. The V and J genes are TRBV18 and TRBJ1-3, with 8 bases matching TRBD1. J was trimmed by 2 bases and V by 0 bases; bases with no gene match: 9. There are 18 residues in the CDR3. The V gene's germline CDR1 is KGHSH and CDR2 LQKENI.

The genes are TRBV27 and TRBJ1-1; D remains unclear. The CDR3 has 15 amino acids. Germline CDR1 MNHEY, CDR2 SMNVEV (reference sequence). Trimming left V 5 bases short and J 4 bases short, with 17 bases between. CDR3 in DNA: TGTGCCAGCAGTCCCTCATGGGAGGGAGGCACTGAAGCTTTCTTT. The encoded protein is CASSPSWEGGTEAFF.